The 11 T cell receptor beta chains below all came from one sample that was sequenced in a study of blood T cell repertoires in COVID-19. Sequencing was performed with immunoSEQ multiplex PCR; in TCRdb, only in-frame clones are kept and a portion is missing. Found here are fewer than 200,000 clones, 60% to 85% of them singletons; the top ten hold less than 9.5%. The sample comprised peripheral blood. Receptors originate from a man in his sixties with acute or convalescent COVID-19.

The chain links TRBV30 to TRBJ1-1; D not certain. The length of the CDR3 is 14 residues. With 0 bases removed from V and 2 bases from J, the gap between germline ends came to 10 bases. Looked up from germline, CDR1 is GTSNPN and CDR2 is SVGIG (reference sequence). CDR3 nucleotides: TGTGCCTGGAGTGTACTGCGGTTTAACACTGAAGCTTTCTTT. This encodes CAWSVLRFNTEAFF.

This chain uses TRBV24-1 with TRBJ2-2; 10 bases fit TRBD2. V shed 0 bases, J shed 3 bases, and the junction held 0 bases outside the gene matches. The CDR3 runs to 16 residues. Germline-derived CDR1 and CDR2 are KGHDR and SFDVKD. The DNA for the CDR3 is TGTGCCACCAGTGATTTGACTAGCGGGGACACCGGGGAGCTGTTTTTT. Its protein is CATSDLTSGDTGELFF.

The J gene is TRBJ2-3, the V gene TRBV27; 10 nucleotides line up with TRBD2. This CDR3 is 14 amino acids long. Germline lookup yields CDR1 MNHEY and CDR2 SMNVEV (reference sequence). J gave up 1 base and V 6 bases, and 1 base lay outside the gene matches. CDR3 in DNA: TGTGCCAGCAGGCTAGCGGGGGGCACAGATACGCAGTATTTT. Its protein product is CASRLAGGTDTQYF.

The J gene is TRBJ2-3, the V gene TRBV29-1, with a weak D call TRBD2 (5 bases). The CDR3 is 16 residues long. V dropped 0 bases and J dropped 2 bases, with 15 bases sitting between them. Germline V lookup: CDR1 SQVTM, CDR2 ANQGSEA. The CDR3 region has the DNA TGCAGCGTTGAAGATCGAGGGAGCCGGGACACAGATACGCAGTATTTT. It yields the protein CSVEDRGSRDTDTQYF.

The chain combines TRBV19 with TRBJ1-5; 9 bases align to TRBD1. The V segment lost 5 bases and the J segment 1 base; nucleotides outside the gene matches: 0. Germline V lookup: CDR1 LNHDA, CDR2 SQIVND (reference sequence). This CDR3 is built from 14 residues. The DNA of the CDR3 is TGTGCCAGTAGTGGGACAGGGAGCAATCAGCCCCAGCATTTT. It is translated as CASSGTGSNQPQHF.

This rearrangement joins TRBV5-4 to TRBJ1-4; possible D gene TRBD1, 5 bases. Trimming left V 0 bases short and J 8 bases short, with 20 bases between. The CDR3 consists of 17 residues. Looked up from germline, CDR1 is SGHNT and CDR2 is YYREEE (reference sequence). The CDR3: CASSLADGGDFGEKLFF. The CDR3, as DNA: TGTGCCAGCAGCTTGGCCGATGGGGGGGATTTCGGCGAAAAACTGTTTTTT.

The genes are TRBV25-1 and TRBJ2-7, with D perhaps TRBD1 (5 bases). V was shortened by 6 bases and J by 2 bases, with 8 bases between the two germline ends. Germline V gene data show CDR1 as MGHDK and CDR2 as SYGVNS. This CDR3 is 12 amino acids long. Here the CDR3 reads CASSRVTYEQYF. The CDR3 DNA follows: TGTGCCAGCAGCAGGGTCACCTACGAGCAGTACTTC.

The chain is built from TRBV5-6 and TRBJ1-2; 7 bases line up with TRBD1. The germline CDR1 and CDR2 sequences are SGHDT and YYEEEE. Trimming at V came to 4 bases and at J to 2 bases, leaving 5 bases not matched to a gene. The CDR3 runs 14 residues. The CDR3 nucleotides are TGTGCCAGCAGCACGACAGGGCCCAACTATGGCTACACCTTC. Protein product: CASSTTGPNYGYTF.

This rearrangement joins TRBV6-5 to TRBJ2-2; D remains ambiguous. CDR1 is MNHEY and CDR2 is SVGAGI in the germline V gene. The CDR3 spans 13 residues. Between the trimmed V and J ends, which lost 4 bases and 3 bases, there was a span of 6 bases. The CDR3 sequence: CASSLSHTGELFF. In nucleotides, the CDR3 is TGTGCCAGCAGTTTGAGCCACACCGGGGAGCTGTTTTTT.

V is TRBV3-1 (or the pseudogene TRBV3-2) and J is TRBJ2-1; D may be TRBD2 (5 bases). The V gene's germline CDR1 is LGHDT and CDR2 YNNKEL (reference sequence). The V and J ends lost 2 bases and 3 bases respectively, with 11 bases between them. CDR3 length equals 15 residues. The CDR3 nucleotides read TGTGCCAGCAGCCAAAGTTCGAGGGTCTACAATGAGCAGTTCTTC. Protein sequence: CASSQSSRVYNEQFF.

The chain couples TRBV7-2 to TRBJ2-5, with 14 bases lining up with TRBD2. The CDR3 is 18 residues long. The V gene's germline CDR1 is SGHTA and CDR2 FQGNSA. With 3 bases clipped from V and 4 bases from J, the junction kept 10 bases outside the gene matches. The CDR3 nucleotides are TGTGCCAGCAGCTTCGCACCCACCGGGACTAGCGGGGGAGAGACCCAGTACTTC. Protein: CASSFAPTGTSGGETQYF.